The 24 T cell receptor beta chains below all came from one sample that was sequenced in a study of Graves' ophthalmopathy and Graves' hyperthyroidism (dated by TCRdb to between 2018 and 2020). TCRdb names Illumina HiSeq 2000 as the instrument used. For repertoire sequencing, the TCR beta CDR3 regions were amplified from RNA transcripts. The first round was an RT-PCR using HTBI primers with the Qiagen OneStep RT-PCR kit, and this first round was followed by a second-round multiplex PCR, then size selection and purification. TCRdb reprocessing: public reads trimmed at Q25 with fastp, clones called with MiXCR, in-frame beta chains kept. Each record represents a unique CDR3 protein, reported with the most common genes and DNA among its rows. In this sample the table shows almost 750,000 distinct CDR3 sequences, roughly 41% of which occur a single time. The leading ten clones occupy 44% of the sample.

Sequenced sample: peripheral blood. The receptors were gathered from an adult man with Graves' ophthalmopathy.

The rearrangement uses TRBV29-1 and TRBJ1-4, with TRBD1 matching over 10 bases. Germline lookup yields CDR1 SQVTM and CDR2 ANQGSEA. Trimming removed 6 bases from V and 3 bases from J; junction bases left unmatched: 7. CDR3 length: 15 amino acids. The CDR3 bases are TGCAGCGTCGGGGGACAGGGGTTTGCTAATGAAAAACTGTTTTTT. The encoded protein is CSVGGQGFANEKLFF.

This clonotype appeared once. This may arise from a read error, as a much more abundant clone is one base away. This chain connects TRBV7-8 to TRBJ1-1; no reliable D call. CDR1 and CDR2 (germline): SGHVS, FQNEAQ. This CDR3 is 18 amino acids long. Trimming left V 0 bases short and J 2 bases short, with 19 bases between. The CDR3 DNA follows: TGTGCCAGCAGCTTAGCCCGGGCAGTCCCTACCCCCAACACTGAAGCTTTCTTT. Translation gives CASSLARAVPTPNTEAFF.

To note about this clonotype: The junction differs from germline at one of its ends, possibly a read error. This sequence joins TRBV20-1 and TRBJ1-6; D unclear. Germline V gene data show CDR1 as DFQATT and CDR2 as SNEGSKA (reference sequence). The CDR3 totals 14 residues. The DNA of the CDR3 is TGCAGTGCTAGAGATCCGCTCAACAATTCACCCCCCCACTTT. Amino acids: CSARDPLNNSPPHF.

This clonotype was detected many times. This sequence joins TRBV20-1 and TRBJ1-1; D is ambiguous. CDR3 size: 12 residues. V lost 5 bases, J lost 5 bases, and 12 bases lay in between. Germline V gene sequence: CDR1 DFQATT, CDR2 SNEGSKA (reference sequence). CDR3 sequence (DNA): TGCAGTGCTTACAATGATGGAACTGAAGCTTTCTTT. Translation: CSAYNDGTEAFF.

On this clonotype itself: A read error may be the cause here, since a much bigger clone is one base away. The rearrangement uses TRBV5-1 and TRBJ1-1; D gene unclear. From germline, CDR1 is SGHRS and CDR2 YFSETQ. The ends were cut back, 1 base at V and 6 bases at J, with 13 bases in the middle. The CDR3 covers 14 residues. CDR3 coding DNA: TGCGCCAGCAGCTTGTATTCGTCGGCACCTGAAGCTTTCTTT. Translated, it gives CASSLYSSAPEAFF.

This chain links TRBV10-2 with TRBJ2-7; 7 bases agree with TRBD2. In germline, CDR1 is WSHSY, CDR2 SAAADI. The CDR3 is made up of 15 amino acids. With 3 bases clipped from V and 2 bases from J, the junction kept 7 bases outside the gene matches. CDR3 nucleotides: TGCGCCAGCAGTGATAGCGGGCAGGGCGCCTACGAGCAGTACTTC. Protein product: CASSDSGQGAYEQYF.

This chain uses TRBV29-1 with TRBJ1-1; weak D call: TRBD1 (5 bases). Trimming removed 5 bases from V and 2 bases from J, with 12 bases in between. The CDR3 has 13 residues. From germline, CDR1 is SQVTM and CDR2 ANQGSEA. CDR3 in amino acids: CSVRRGFNTEAFF. CDR3 DNA sequence: TGCAGCGTTAGGCGGGGCTTCAACACTGAAGCTTTCTTT.

This clonotype has a handful of counts. The V gene is TRBV25-1, the J gene TRBJ2-2; no reliable D call. The ends were cut back, 4 bases at V and 9 bases at J, with 6 bases in the middle. The CDR3 covers 11 residues. Per germline, CDR1 MGHDK and CDR2 SYGVNS. The CDR3 region is CASSVTWELFF. As DNA, the CDR3 is TGTGCCAGCAGTGTGACCTGGGAGCTGTTTTTT.

This chain connects TRBV25-1 to TRBJ2-2; D is undetermined. The V end lost 5 bases, the J end lost 6 bases, and 7 bases lay between the germline ends. This CDR3 spans 12 amino acids. Germline CDR1 MGHDK, CDR2 SYGVNS. The CDR3 is CASSFLSGELFF. CDR3 coding DNA: TGTGCCAGCAGTTTTCTCTCCGGGGAGCTGTTTTTT.

V usage is TRBV7-9 and J usage is TRBJ2-5; D uncertain. Germline V gene lookup returns CDR1 SEHNR and CDR2 FQNEAQ (reference sequence). The CDR3 runs to 12 residues. V was clipped by 7 bases and J by 3 bases, with 9 bases between them. DNA of the CDR3: TGTGCCAGCAATATAGGGAAAGAGACCCAGTACTTC. Translation: CASNIGKETQYF.

This clonotype occurred many times. V and J are TRBV19 and TRBJ1-1; D remains unclear. Germline lookup yields CDR1 LNHDA and CDR2 SQIVND (reference sequence). Trimming removed 3 bases from V and 0 bases from J, with 5 bases in between. The CDR3 has 13 residues. The CDR3 protein is CASSITVNTEAFF. DNA of the CDR3: TGTGCCAGTAGTATCACGGTGAACACTGAAGCTTTCTTT. The full variable domain, rest sourced from reference TRBV19 and TRBJ1-1, is DGGITQSPKYLFRKEGQNVTLSCEQNLNHDAMYWYRQDPGQGLRLIYYSQIVNDFQKGDIAEGYSVSREKKESFPLTVTSAQKNPTAFYLCASSITVNTEAFFGQGTRLTVV.

This clonotype turned up a few times. The CDR3 sequence: CASTLGQGDTDTQYF. The DNA for the CDR3 is TGTGCCAGTACCCTGGGACAGGGAGACACAGATACGCAGTATTTT. The chain employs TRBV19 and TRBJ2-3; 9 bases map to TRBD1. Germline lookup yields CDR1 LNHDA and CDR2 SQIVND (reference sequence). The V segment lost 7 bases and the J segment 2 bases; nucleotides outside the gene matches: 7. The CDR3 extends over 15 amino acids.

The chain combines TRBV7-2 with TRBJ2-7; a possible D gene is TRBD1 (5 bases). The V end lost 8 bases, the J end lost 7 bases, and 18 bases lay between the germline ends. This CDR3 has 13 amino acids. Germline V gene data show CDR1 as SGHTA and CDR2 as FQGNSA. Written as DNA, the CDR3 is TGTGCCAGCTCACCAACCACTCCAGGGGAGCAGTACTTC. As protein: CASSPTTPGEQYF.

This chain joins TRBV7-7 and TRBJ2-5; D unresolved. CDR3 length: 15 residues. V shed 1 base and J shed 5 bases, with 14 bases lying between them. The germline V gene encodes CDR1 SSHAT and CDR2 FNYEAQ (reference sequence). CDR3 in DNA: TGTGCCAGCAGCTTAGGTCCAGACCCCATGGAGACCCAGTACTTC. Protein: CASSLGPDPMETQYF.

This chain joins TRBV7-3 and TRBJ2-7; D ambiguous. The CDR3 runs 14 residues. V dropped 4 bases and J dropped 0 bases, with 10 bases sitting between them. The V gene's germline CDR1 is SGHTA and CDR2 FQGTGA. The DNA for the CDR3 is TGTGCCAGCAGCTCCTTAGGGTGCTCCTACGAGCAGTACTTC. Protein sequence: CASSSLGCSYEQYF. The complete variable domain, with remaining parts taken from reference TRBV7-3 and TRBJ2-7, reads GAGVSQTPSNKVTEKGKYVELRCDPISGHTALYWYRQSLGQGPEFLIYFQGTGAADDSGLPNDRFFAVRPEGSVSTLKIQRTERGDSAVYLCASSSLGCSYEQYFGPGTRLTVT.

As to this clonotype: A clone one base away is much larger, so this may be a read error. The missing conserved phenylalanine or tryptophan at the end of this CDR3 makes a read error likely. The genes are TRBV29-1 and TRBJ2-7; the D gene is possibly TRBD2 (5 bases). Germline V gives CDR1 SQVTM, CDR2 ANQGSEA. V was cut by 6 bases and J by 3 bases, with 15 bases left in between. This CDR3 contains 13 residues. CDR3 in amino acids: CSVDVGSGYEQYS. The CDR3 coding sequence is TGCAGCGTGGACGTAGGGAGCGGCTACGAGCAGTACTCC.

The chain recombines TRBV9 with TRBJ2-5, with D perhaps TRBD1 or TRBD2 (5 bases each). V lost 3 bases to trimming and J lost 5 bases, with 23 bases between them. The CDR3 is 17 residues long. Germline values: CDR1 SGDLS, CDR2 YYNGEE. Here the CDR3 reads CASSALPGPKIRETQYF. CDR3 in DNA: TGTGCCAGCAGCGCGTTGCCGGGACCCAAAATAAGGGAGACCCAGTACTTC.

The chain carries TRBV28 and TRBJ1-1; D remains unclear. V lost 5 bases, J lost 5 bases, and 12 bases lay in between. Germline lookup yields CDR1 MDHEN and CDR2 SYDVKM. CDR3 length equals 13 residues. The DNA of the CDR3 is TGTGCCAGCAGTACCCCCGATAGAACTGAAGCTTTCTTT. As protein: CASSTPDRTEAFF.

The chain carries TRBV5-1 and TRBJ1-2, with TRBD1 identical over 9 bases. With V trimmed by 7 bases and J by 5 bases, 12 bases remained unmatched. Germline loops: CDR1 SGHRS, CDR2 YFSETQ. The CDR3 contains 15 residues. The CDR3: CASQASGTGYYGYTF. Here the CDR3 DNA reads TGCGCCAGCCAGGCCTCCGGGACAGGGTATTATGGCTACACCTTC.

The genes are TRBV7-9 and TRBJ2-2; D remains unclear. The germline CDR1 and CDR2 sequences are SEHNR and FQNEAQ (reference sequence). The CDR3 runs to 15 residues. V lost 5 bases and J 8 bases, leaving 18 bases between the germline ends. The CDR3 region has the DNA TGTGCCAGCAGCCCGAGCCTGTTGCCTAGAGGGGAGCTGTTTTTT. Translating it yields CASSPSLLPRGELFF.

Worth noting for this clonotype: No conserved phenylalanine or tryptophan is present at the end of the CDR3, so a read error is the likely explanation. The limits of the CDR3 on the DNA are not certain, so only TCRdb's listed CDR3 is given. V gene TRBV7-2 combines with J gene TRBJ2-5; the table assigns TRBD2, which was not confirmed against the DNA. Germline V gene lookup returns CDR1 SGHTA and CDR2 FQGNSA. The CDR3 numbers 8 amino acids, ends counted. The chain's CDR3 is CASSLQAG.

In this sample, this clonotype turned up a few times. The chain uses TRBV10-3 and TRBJ2-5, with D uncertain. The CDR3 consists of 13 residues. The germline V gene encodes CDR1 ENHRY and CDR2 SYGVKD. Trimming left V 4 bases short and J 3 bases short, with 9 bases between. CDR3 amino acids: CAISGSGEETQYF. CDR3 DNA: TGTGCCATCAGTGGTTCTGGGGAAGAGACCCAGTACTTC.

The chain carries TRBV7-3 and TRBJ2-2, with TRBD2 matching over 9 bases. V trimming: 3 bases; J trimming: 4 bases; junction bases outside the gene matches: 9. The germline V gene encodes CDR1 SGHTA and CDR2 FQGTGA. The CDR3 sequence is 17 residues long. CDR3 nucleotides: TGTGCCAGCAGCTTGGTGTTTGCGGGAGGGATCACCGGGGAGCTGTTTTTT. It is translated as CASSLVFAGGITGELFF.

Comments on this clonotype: This could be a read error, since a much larger clone is one nucleotide away. V is TRBV28 and J is TRBJ1-1, with D maybe TRBD1 (6 bases). CDR1 is MDHEN, CDR2 SYDVKM, per germline. The CDR3 contains 15 residues. Trimming took 3 bases from V and 3 from J, leaving 14 bases between them. The CDR3, as DNA: TGTGCCAGCAGTTTCGGGGGGGCGGTACACACTGAAGCTTTCTTT. Translated: CASSFGGAVHTEAFF.